Included here is one TCR beta chain sequence, with context. Its target is unknown. The sample is drawn from a study of cytomegalovirus exposure and HLA in healthy donors. Whole-study findings and limits: As immune exposure information, only CMV serostatus was available. A few CMV-associated chains were confirmed in vitro to be specific for CMV antigens.

PCR used 60 Vbeta primers and 13 Jbeta primers. Study processing details: Later, about 80 million unique TCR beta chains were counted in an analysis, and some 9.9 million of them were shared. Repertoires were generated with immunoSEQ multiplex PCR, while TCRdb's copy carries only in-frame clones and drops some. That table is the source of V, J and clone size, and D and trimming were worked out from the DNA. The sample yields hundreds of thousands of clones, roughly 80% seen once. Sample: PBMCs. The TCR sequence derives from a middle-aged man in good health and CMV-seronegative.

The CDR3 sequence is CASSPGNTEAFF. The CDR3 nucleotides are TGTGCCAGCAGTCCAGGGAACACTGAAGCTTTCTTT. V usage is TRBV6-1 and J usage is TRBJ1-1; D unresolved. Trimming shortened V by 5 bases and J by 1 base, and 5 bases separated the two germline ends. This CDR3 is built from 12 residues. From germline, CDR1 is MNHNS and CDR2 SASEGT.